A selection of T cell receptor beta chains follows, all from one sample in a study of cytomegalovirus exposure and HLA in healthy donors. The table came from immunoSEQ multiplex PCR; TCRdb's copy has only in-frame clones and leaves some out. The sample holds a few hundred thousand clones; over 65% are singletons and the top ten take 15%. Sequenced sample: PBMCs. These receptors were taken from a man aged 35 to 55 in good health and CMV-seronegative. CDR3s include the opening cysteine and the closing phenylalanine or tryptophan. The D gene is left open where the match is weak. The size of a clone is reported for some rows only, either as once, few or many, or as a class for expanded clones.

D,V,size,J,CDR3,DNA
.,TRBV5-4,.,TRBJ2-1,CASSSGTGVGVNEQFF,TGTGCCAGCAGCTCTGGAACAGGAGTCGGTGTGAATGAGCAGTTCTTC
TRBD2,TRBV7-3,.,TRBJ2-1,CASSATSGGRYNEQFF,TGTGCCAGCAGCGCAACTAGCGGGGGTCGTTACAATGAGCAGTTCTTC
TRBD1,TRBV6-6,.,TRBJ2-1,CASSSGQGFYNEQFF,TGTGCCAGCAGCAGCGGACAGGGTTTTTACAATGAGCAGTTCTTC
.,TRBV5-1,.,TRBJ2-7,CASQRWDTSYEQYF,TGCGCCAGCCAGCGTTGGGACACCTCCTACGAGCAGTACTTC
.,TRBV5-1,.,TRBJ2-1,CASSLERGSRDEQFF,TGCGCCAGCAGCTTGGAACGGGGGAGCCGTGATGAGCAGTTCTTC
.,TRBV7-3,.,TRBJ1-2,CASSSPDSPYGYTF,TGTGCCAGCAGCTCCCCGGACAGTCCCTATGGCTACACCTTC
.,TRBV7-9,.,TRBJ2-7,CASSLSGSDEQYF,TGTGCCAGCAGCTTATCAGGGTCAGACGAGCAGTACTTC
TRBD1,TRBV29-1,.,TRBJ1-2,CSVAGTGYGYTF,TGCAGCGTCGCCGGGACAGGCTATGGCTACACCTTC
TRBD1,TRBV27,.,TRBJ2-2,CASSFTDRVGGELFF,TGTGCCAGCAGCTTTACTGACAGGGTTGGCGGGGAGCTGTTTTTT
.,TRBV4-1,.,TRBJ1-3,CASSQQIISGNTIYF,TGCGCCAGCAGCCAACAAATCATCTCTGGAAACACCATATATTTT
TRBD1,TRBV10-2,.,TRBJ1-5,CASSGTGSVGSNQPQHF,TGCGCCAGCAGTGGGACAGGGTCAGTCGGTAGCAATCAGCCCCAGCATTTT
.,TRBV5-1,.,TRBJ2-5,CASRGGQRGRETQYF,TGCGCCAGCAGGGGCGGACAGAGGGGCCGGGAGACCCAGTACTTC
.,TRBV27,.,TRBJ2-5,CASSPLYQETQYF,TGTGCCAGCAGTCCCCTCTACCAAGAGACCCAGTACTTC
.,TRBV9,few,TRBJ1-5,CASSPQGGGNQPQHF,TGTGCCAGCAGCCCCCAGGGCGGGGGCAATCAGCCCCAGCATTTT
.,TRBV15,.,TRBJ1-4,CATSRELGVEKLFF,TGTGCCACCAGCAGAGAACTCGGGGTTGAAAAACTGTTTTTT
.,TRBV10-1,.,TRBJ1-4,CASRAPGLPATNEKLFF,TGCGCCAGCAGGGCGCCGGGACTCCCCGCAACTAATGAAAAACTGTTTTTT
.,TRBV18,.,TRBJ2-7,CASSHTEYEQYF,TGTGCCAGCTCCCATACAGAGTACGAGCAGTACTTC
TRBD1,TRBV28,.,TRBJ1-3,CASSPGQALSGNTIYF,TGTGCCAGCAGCCCCGGACAGGCCCTCTCTGGAAACACCATATATTTT
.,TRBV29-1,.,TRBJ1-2,CSTAGERQATYGYTF,TGCAGCACTGCAGGGGAAAGACAGGCAACCTATGGCTACACCTTC
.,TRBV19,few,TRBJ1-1,CASSIGPNTEAFF,TGTGCCAGTAGTATAGGGCCGAACACTGAAGCTTTCTTT
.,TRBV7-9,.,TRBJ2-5,CSSSLALTRVLETQYF,TGTTCCAGCAGCTTAGCTTTGACTAGAGTATTGGAGACCCAGTACTTC
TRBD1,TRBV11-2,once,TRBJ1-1,CASSLYRGQATEAFF,TGTGCCAGCAGCTTATACAGGGGGCAGGCAACTGAAGCTTTCTTT
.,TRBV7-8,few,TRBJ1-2,CASSFGGAPYGYTF,TGTGCCAGCAGCTTCGGGGGGGCTCCCTATGGCTACACCTTC
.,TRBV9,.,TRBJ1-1,CASSIAGGQTNTEAFF,TGTGCCAGCAGCATCGCCGGTGGACAGACGAACACTGAAGCTTTCTTT
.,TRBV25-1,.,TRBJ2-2,CAAGADTGELFF,TGTGCCGCAGGGGCTGACACCGGGGAGCTGTTTTTT
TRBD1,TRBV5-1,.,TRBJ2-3,CASSFSVTGSTDTQYF,TGCGCCAGCAGCTTTTCAGTGACAGGGAGCACAGATACGCAGTATTTT
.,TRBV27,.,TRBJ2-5,CASSFGQGSSETQYF,TGTGCCAGCAGTTTCGGTCAGGGTTCATCTGAGACCCAGTACTTC
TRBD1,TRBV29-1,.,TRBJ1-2,CSVEIGQGARPLF,TGCAGCGTTGAAATAGGACAGGGGGCGAGACCTCTCTTC
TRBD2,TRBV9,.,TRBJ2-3,CASSVGAGVKDTQYF,TGTGCCAGCAGCGTAGGGGCGGGAGTAAAAGATACGCAGTATTTT
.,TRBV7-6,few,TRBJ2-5,CASSLGTVRAETQYF,TGTGCCAGCAGCTTAGGAACAGTCCGTGCAGAGACCCAGTACTTC
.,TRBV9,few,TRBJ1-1,CASSSNPRDAMNTEAFF,TGTGCCAGCAGCTCAAATCCTCGTGATGCGATGAACACTGAAGCTTTCTTT
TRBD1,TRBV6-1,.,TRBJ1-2,CASRIPGQGAKGYTF,TGTGCCAGCAGGATACCGGGACAGGGGGCGAAGGGCTACACCTTC
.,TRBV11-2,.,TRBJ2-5,CASSPHRLGETQYF,TGTGCCAGCAGCCCGCACCGACTAGGGGAGACCCAGTACTTC
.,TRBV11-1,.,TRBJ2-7,CASSLLASAYEQYF,TGTGCCAGCAGCTTACTAGCGTCCGCCTACGAGCAGTACTTC
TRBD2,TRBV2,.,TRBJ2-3,CASSRREGYTDTQYF,TGTGCCAGCAGTCGGCGGGAGGGATACACAGATACGCAGTATTTT
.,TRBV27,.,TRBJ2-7,CATRGGSVYEQYF,TGTGCCACCAGGGGCGGGAGTGTGTACGAGCAGTACTTC
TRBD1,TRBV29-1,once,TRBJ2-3,CSVGPRDSVTDTQYF,TGCAGCGTTGGCCCCCGGGACAGTGTCACAGATACGCAGTATTTT
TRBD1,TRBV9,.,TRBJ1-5,CASSVQGAYNQPQHF,TGTGCCAGCAGCGTACAGGGGGCCTACAATCAGCCCCAGCATTTT
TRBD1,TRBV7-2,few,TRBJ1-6,CASSTGTGGLALHF,TGTGCCAGCAGCACCGGGACAGGAGGATTAGCCCTCCACTTT
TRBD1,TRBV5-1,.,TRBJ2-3,CASSSRGQGISDTQYF,TGCGCCAGCAGCTCCCGGGGACAGGGTATCTCAGATACGCAGTATTTT
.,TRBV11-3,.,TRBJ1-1,CASSSQGEGTEAFF,TGTGCCAGCAGCTCACAGGGTGAGGGCACTGAAGCTTTCTTT
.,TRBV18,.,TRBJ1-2,CASSPGQNYGYTF,TGTGCCAGCTCACCTGGGCAGAACTATGGCTACACCTTC
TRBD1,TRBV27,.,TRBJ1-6,CASSLRQGLPPLHF,TGTGCCAGCAGTCTCCGACAGGGGCTGCCACCCCTCCACTTT
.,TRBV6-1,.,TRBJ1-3,CASSQQMWWEYTIYF,TGTGCCAGCAGCCAGCAGATGTGGTGGGAGTACACCATATATTTT
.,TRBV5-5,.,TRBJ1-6,CASSPVVSRGLRNSPLHF,TGTGCCAGCAGCCCTGTTGTCTCCAGGGGATTACGCAATTCACCCCTCCACTTT